Listed below are T cell receptor beta chains from one sample, sequenced in a study of CD8+ T cells in alopecia areata. The assay was immunoSEQ multiplex PCR, and TCRdb's table has in-frame clones only and misses some. The repertoire includes roughly 250,000 clones, over 45% of them detected once, and around 0.84% sits in the top ten. This specimen was CD4+ T cells sorted from blood, taken around week 54, from a patient treated with tofacitinib. These TCRs come from a human donor with alopecia areata. Both conserved end residues are part of each CDR3. The D gene is left open where the match is weak. Not all rows give a size; the values are once, few, many and, for expanded clones, a class.

clone_size: few; v_call: TRBV30; j_call: TRBJ2-5; d_call: .; cdr3_aa: CAWGIGAHQETQYF
clone_size: .; v_call: TRBV7-3; j_call: TRBJ1-6; d_call: .; cdr3_aa: CASSLSRSSNSPLHF
clone_size: .; v_call: TRBV7-9; j_call: TRBJ2-5; d_call: TRBD1; cdr3_aa: CASSLRTGQETQYF
clone_size: .; v_call: TRBV7-9; j_call: TRBJ1-1; d_call: .; cdr3_aa: CASSLKGANTEAFF
clone_size: few; v_call: TRBV30; j_call: TRBJ2-1; d_call: .; cdr3_aa: CAWSRPGTRIVNEQFF
clone_size: .; v_call: TRBV9; j_call: TRBJ2-3; d_call: TRBD2; cdr3_aa: CASSVSRTSGGAEDTQYF
clone_size: .; v_call: TRBV30; j_call: TRBJ2-7; d_call: .; cdr3_aa: CAWSVGFSYEQYF
clone_size: .; v_call: TRBV7-3; j_call: TRBJ1-2; d_call: TRBD1; cdr3_aa: CASSLRQGDGYTF
clone_size: .; v_call: TRBV5-1; j_call: TRBJ2-5; d_call: .; cdr3_aa: CASSWDTKETQYF
clone_size: few; v_call: TRBV29-1; j_call: TRBJ1-5; d_call: TRBD1; cdr3_aa: CSVGARGQDQPQHF
clone_size: .; v_call: TRBV19; j_call: TRBJ1-6; d_call: TRBD1; cdr3_aa: CASRERGHNSPLHF
clone_size: .; v_call: TRBV5-1; j_call: TRBJ2-7; d_call: .; cdr3_aa: CASSLESGTFSYEQYF
clone_size: .; v_call: TRBV4-3; j_call: TRBJ2-7; d_call: .; cdr3_aa: CASSQRRQGGDEQYF
clone_size: .; v_call: TRBV9; j_call: TRBJ2-5; d_call: .; cdr3_aa: CASSVDQETQYF
clone_size: few; v_call: TRBV29-1; j_call: TRBJ2-1; d_call: TRBD2; cdr3_aa: CSVGPSGGASNEQFF
clone_size: once; v_call: TRBV30; j_call: TRBJ1-2; d_call: .; cdr3_aa: CAWHGRGRDGYTF
clone_size: .; v_call: TRBV29-1; j_call: TRBJ2-5; d_call: TRBD1; cdr3_aa: CSTYRGETQYF
clone_size: .; v_call: TRBV7-8; j_call: TRBJ2-7; d_call: .; cdr3_aa: CASRRGSYEQYF
clone_size: .; v_call: TRBV30; j_call: TRBJ1-1; d_call: .; cdr3_aa: CAWRTGAEAFF
clone_size: .; v_call: TRBV29-1; j_call: TRBJ2-2; d_call: TRBD1; cdr3_aa: CSYMGQGASGELFF
clone_size: few; v_call: TRBV29-1; j_call: TRBJ2-5; d_call: .; cdr3_aa: CSVEGQTKTQYF
clone_size: .; v_call: TRBV2; j_call: TRBJ1-1; d_call: .; cdr3_aa: CASSRRPPMNTEAFF
clone_size: .; v_call: TRBV23-1; j_call: TRBJ1-4; d_call: .; cdr3_aa: CASSQLPVRGEKLFF
clone_size: .; v_call: TRBV30; j_call: TRBJ2-7; d_call: TRBD1; cdr3_aa: CASRTGPYEQYF
clone_size: .; v_call: TRBV7-8; j_call: TRBJ2-5; d_call: TRBD1; cdr3_aa: CASSRRDRAIGETQYF
clone_size: .; v_call: TRBV10-3; j_call: TRBJ1-5; d_call: .; cdr3_aa: CAISVSSNQPQHF
clone_size: .; v_call: TRBV29-1; j_call: TRBJ2-7; d_call: .; cdr3_aa: CSVVGGQAREQYF
clone_size: .; v_call: TRBV7-3; j_call: TRBJ1-6; d_call: .; cdr3_aa: CASSATISPLHF
clone_size: .; v_call: TRBV5-4; j_call: TRBJ2-5; d_call: TRBD1; cdr3_aa: CASSTGTGDRETQYF
clone_size: .; v_call: TRBV6-1; j_call: TRBJ1-6; d_call: TRBD1; cdr3_aa: CASSQGANTNSPLHF
clone_size: .; v_call: TRBV5-1; j_call: TRBJ2-3; d_call: .; cdr3_aa: CASRGGSTDTQYF
clone_size: .; v_call: TRBV9; j_call: TRBJ2-3; d_call: TRBD2; cdr3_aa: CASSIRLAGQSTDTQYF
clone_size: .; v_call: TRBV29-1; j_call: TRBJ2-7; d_call: .; cdr3_aa: CSVGAGLDEQYF
clone_size: .; v_call: TRBV29-1; j_call: TRBJ2-7; d_call: .; cdr3_aa: CSVRDNLYEQYF
clone_size: .; v_call: TRBV30; j_call: TRBJ2-7; d_call: TRBD1; cdr3_aa: CAWSVRLGTGSYEQYF
clone_size: .; v_call: TRBV30; j_call: TRBJ2-3; d_call: .; cdr3_aa: CAWSVGPLGADTQYF
clone_size: .; v_call: TRBV13; j_call: TRBJ1-2; d_call: TRBD1; cdr3_aa: CASSHRPGGTNYGYTF
clone_size: once; v_call: TRBV30; j_call: TRBJ1-1; d_call: .; cdr3_aa: CAWTDRDTEAFF
clone_size: .; v_call: TRBV30; j_call: TRBJ1-5; d_call: .; cdr3_aa: CAWNRRNQPQHF
clone_size: .; v_call: TRBV5-1; j_call: TRBJ2-5; d_call: TRBD1; cdr3_aa: CASSFGQGQETQYF
clone_size: few; v_call: TRBV10-3; j_call: TRBJ2-4; d_call: .; cdr3_aa: CASGPSENIQYF
clone_size: once; v_call: TRBV7-2; j_call: TRBJ1-5; d_call: .; cdr3_aa: CASATNLGSNQPQHF